This passage covers 18 T cell receptor beta chains from one sample sequenced in a study of T cell responses to AZD1222 COVID-19 vaccine. Profiled with immunoSEQ multiplex PCR; TCRdb holds only in-frame clones, not every one. The sample has about 150,000 clones, roughly 90% seen once. The sample in question was peripheral blood, obtained on day 0 of AZD1222 vaccination. These receptors were collected from an adult in good health.

V is TRBV6-5 and J is TRBJ1-1; 8 bases agree with TRBD1. The CDR3 totals 15 residues. From germline, CDR1 is MNHEY and CDR2 SVGAGI. J gave up 1 base and V 6 bases, and 7 bases lay outside the gene matches. As DNA, the CDR3 is TGTGCCAGCAGATACCCCGACAGGGGGAACACTGAAGCTTTCTTT. This sequence encodes CASRYPDRGNTEAFF.

The chain recombines TRBV27 with TRBJ1-1, with D unresolved. The CDR3 covers 13 residues. Germline V lookup: CDR1 MNHEY, CDR2 SMNVEV (reference sequence). V lost 6 bases to trimming and J lost 1 base, with 9 bases between them. The CDR3 loop reads CASSRSPNTEAFF. The CDR3 nucleotides read TGTGCCAGCAGCCGGAGCCCGAACACTGAAGCTTTCTTT.

This clone has only a few counts. The chain links TRBV4-2 to TRBJ1-2; 7 nucleotides line up with TRBD1. Per the germline V gene, CDR1 is LGHNA and CDR2 is YNFKEQ. The CDR3 loop spans 14 amino acids. Trimming cost V 0 bases and J 5 bases; bases outside gene matches: 3. In nucleotides, the CDR3 is TGTGCCAGCAGCCAAGAGGACAGGACGTATGGCTACACCTTC. It specifies CASSQEDRTYGYTF.

The chain combines TRBV6-5 with TRBJ1-1; D is unclear. CDR3 length: 12 residues. Looked up from germline, CDR1 is MNHEY and CDR2 is SVGAGI. V dropped 7 bases and J dropped 11 bases, with 17 bases sitting between them. The CDR3 is CASTDPGRAAFF. The CDR3, as DNA: TGTGCCAGCACCGACCCGGGGAGGGCGGCTTTCTTT.

The chain uses TRBV28 and TRBJ1-2; 7 nucleotides match TRBD1. The germline CDR1 and CDR2 sequences are MDHEN and SYDVKM. The CDR3 is 17 amino acids. With 3 bases clipped from V and 1 base from J, the junction kept 11 bases outside the gene matches. The CDR3 reads CASSLAELGQVNYGYTF. The CDR3 bases are TGTGCCAGCAGTTTGGCGGAGCTAGGACAGGTTAACTATGGCTACACCTTC.

The chain has TRBV9 and TRBJ2-7, with 8 positions matching TRBD1. After removal of 0 bases from V and 4 bases from J, the junction contained 3 bases not matched to a gene. The CDR3 extends over 14 amino acids. Germline V gene data show CDR1 as SGDLS and CDR2 as YYNGEE. CDR3 residues: CASSVGTGIYEQYF. The CDR3 DNA reads as TGTGCCAGCAGCGTAGGGACAGGGATTTACGAGCAGTACTTC.

This sequence joins TRBV12-5 and TRBJ1-1; 9 bases match TRBD1. This CDR3 comprises 14 residues. The germline V gene encodes CDR1 LGHNT and CDR2 FRNRAP. V dropped 7 bases and J dropped 10; count of bases not matched to a gene: 13. In nucleotides, the CDR3 is TGTGCTAGTGCCTTGGCCGGGACAGGGTCTAGAGCTTTCTTT. This gives the protein CASALAGTGSRAFF.

The chain joins TRBV19 to TRBJ1-2; tentatively, D is TRBD1 (5 bases). Trimming shortened V by 9 bases and J by 6 bases, and 8 bases separated the two germline ends. There are 10 residues in the CDR3. CDR1 and CDR2 from the germline V gene are LNHDA and SQIVND (reference sequence). This chain's CDR3 is CASRGDGYTF. The CDR3 coding sequence is TGTGCCAGCCGGGGGGATGGCTACACCTTC. Variable domain in full (rest from reference TRBV19 and TRBJ1-2): DGGITQSPKYLFRKEGQNVTLSCEQNLNHDAMYWYRQDPGQGLRLIYYSQIVNDFQKGDIAEGYSVSREKKESFPLTVTSAQKNPTAFYLCASRGDGYTFGSGTRLTVV.

The J gene is TRBJ1-3, the V gene TRBV18; 8 bases are shared with TRBD1. The CDR3 is 17 residues long. V lost 6 bases, J lost 1 base, and 11 bases stayed unmatched. Germline V gene data show CDR1 as KGHSH and CDR2 as LQKENI. CDR3 nucleotide sequence: TGTGCCAGCTCCCCTTCGGGCAGGGGGCCTTCTGGAAACACCATATATTTT. Its translation: CASSPSGRGPSGNTIYF.

This chain links TRBV11-3 with TRBJ1-1; no firm D call. Germline assignment: CDR1 SGHNT and CDR2 YENEEA. The V end lost 2 bases, the J end lost 0 bases, and 13 bases lay between the germline ends. This CDR3 region has 16 residues. The CDR3 spells CASSLWAGGMNTEAFF. The CDR3 bases are TGTGCCAGCAGCTTATGGGCAGGAGGTATGAACACTGAAGCTTTCTTT.

Only one count was recorded for this clone. This chain uses TRBV4-3 with TRBJ2-5; TRBD2 agrees at 16 bases. CDR1 and CDR2 (germline): LGHNA, YSLEER. This CDR3 is 21 amino acids long. The V gene end was trimmed by 5 bases and the J gene end by 3 bases; junction bases not matched to a gene: 18. In nucleotides, the CDR3 is TGCGCCAGCAGCGAATCCACGGGACTAGCGGGGGGGCCCTGGCCAAAAGAGACCCAGTACTTC. Encoded protein: CASSESTGLAGGPWPKETQYF.

V gene TRBV7-3 combines with J gene TRBJ2-2; D uncertain. Looked up from germline, CDR1 is SGHTA and CDR2 is FQGTGA. The CDR3 totals 15 residues. Trimming stripped 0 bases from V and 1 base from J, with 6 bases between. The CDR3 spells CASSLTALNTGELFF. The CDR3, as DNA: TGTGCCAGCAGCTTAACGGCCCTGAACACCGGGGAGCTGTTTTTT.

The rearrangement uses TRBV24-1 and TRBJ2-7; D not resolved. The CDR3 consists of 12 residues. Germline V gene data show CDR1 as KGHDR and CDR2 as SFDVKD. V lost 6 bases to trimming and J lost 6 bases, with 11 bases between them. In DNA form, the CDR3 reads TGTGCCACCAGTCAAGACTTCGGCGAGCAGTACTTC. Protein: CATSQDFGEQYF.

The chain employs TRBV9 and TRBJ1-2; D is unresolved. This CDR3 contains 13 residues. Trimming removed 0 bases from V and 4 bases from J, with 7 bases in between. Germline V gives CDR1 SGDLS, CDR2 YYNGEE. The CDR3 region is CASSVVPSYGYTF. CDR3 sequence (DNA): TGTGCCAGCAGCGTAGTTCCCAGCTATGGCTACACCTTC.

The genes are TRBV15 and TRBJ1-5; the D is unclear. The CDR3 totals 14 residues. V gave up 0 bases and J gave up 5 bases, with 8 bases separating them. Germline V CDR1 and CDR2: LNHNV, YYDKDF (reference sequence). For the CDR3, the DNA is TGTGCCACCAGCAGAGACAAGGCCTATCAGCCCCAGCATTTT. It encodes CATSRDKAYQPQHF.

The chain couples TRBV5-4 to TRBJ1-2; D is possibly TRBD1 (5 bases). The CDR3 spans 12 residues. V lost 4 bases to trimming and J lost 5 bases, with 9 bases between them. Germline V gene lookup returns CDR1 SGHNT and CDR2 YYREEE (reference sequence). The CDR3 is CASSVDRYGYTF. CDR3 nucleotide sequence: TGTGCCAGCAGCGTCGACAGATATGGCTACACCTTC.

The J gene is TRBJ2-3, the V gene TRBV7-9, with D unclear. This CDR3 spans 13 amino acids. Germline values: CDR1 SEHNR, CDR2 FQNEAQ (reference sequence). The ends were cut back, 3 bases at V and 0 bases at J, with 4 bases in the middle. The CDR3 sequence: CASSFGSTDTQYF. The CDR3 nucleotides read TGTGCCAGCAGCTTTGGTAGCACAGATACGCAGTATTTT.

This rearrangement joins TRBV2 to TRBJ1-1; TRBD1 matches 9 bases. The CDR3 is made up of 14 amino acids. V trimming: 3 bases; J trimming: 5 bases; junction bases outside the gene matches: 4. In germline, CDR1 is SNHLY, CDR2 FYNNEI. The CDR3 spells CASSDRTGVTEAFF. The CDR3, as DNA: TGTGCCAGCAGTGACAGGACAGGGGTGACTGAAGCTTTCTTT.